Given below is one T cell receptor beta chain in context. Its matching antigen is unknown. The data are from a study of T-cell reconstitution after alpha-beta-depleted transplantation in children. The authors prepared the TCRbeta library with unique molecular identifiers. MiXCR was run by TCRdb on the PCR reads, yielding one entry per CDR3 protein. The sample has 500,000 to 600,000 distinct CDR3 sequences; about a quarter are singletons. The CDR3 runs to 17 residues. Trimming cost V 3 bases and J 4 bases; bases outside gene matches: 10. Germline CDR1 reads ENHRY; CDR2 reads SYGVKD. Findings and caveats of the study: Diversity of TCRbeta at day 60 was high in some patients, arising from surviving recipient T cells and thymic progenitors. T-cell counts and diversity at one year post-transplant came mainly from newly produced T cells. Several hundred graft clones that had expanded were reportedly the source of alpha-beta T cells about two months after transplant.

The clonotype originates from a boy under two years old with Wiskott-Aldrich syndrome, due to receive a stem cell transplant. The rearrangement links TRBV10-3 to TRBJ2-4, with TRBD2 identical over 9 bases. The sequences come from PBMCs, collected before TCRalphabeta/CD19-depleted stem cell transplant. CDR3 in DNA: TGTGCCATCAGTGATCTCGGGGGTAGCGGGAGTAAAAACATTCAGTACTTC. Amino acid sequence: CAISDLGGSGSKNIQYF.